This T cell receptor (beta chain) was identified in a study of shared T cell receptors in the human thymus. The assay was immunoSEQ multiplex PCR, and TCRdb's table has in-frame clones only and misses some. The table lists roughly 700,000 clones, around nine tenths of them singletons. The length of the CDR3 is 14 residues. Trimming shortened V by 7 bases and J by 3 bases, and 16 bases separated the two germline ends. Germline CDR1 reads SGHTA; CDR2 reads FQGNSA. The sample was also reused in another study, on human thymus T cells. That study reports: Resections obtained during corrective heart surgery supplied the thymus tissue. Gene usage for V and J segments appeared biased in thymic and blood repertoires. Unrelated people showed highly overlapping thymic repertoires, related research reported.

The sequenced sample was thymocytes. The receptor was derived from a boy under two years old with a congenital heart defect. The chain has TRBV7-2 and TRBJ2-7; D perhaps matches TRBD1 (5 bases). CDR3 loop: CASTPLGLHYEQYF. The CDR3, as DNA: TGTGCCAGCACCCCTTTGGGGCTGCACTACGAGCAGTACTTC. Full variable domain (rest looked up from reference TRBV7-2 and TRBJ2-7): GAGVSQSPSNKVTEKGKDVELRCDPISGHTALYWYRQSLGQGLEFLIYFQGNSAPDKSGLPSDRFSAERTGGSVSTLTIQRTQQEDSAVYLCASTPLGLHYEQYFGPGTRLTVT.